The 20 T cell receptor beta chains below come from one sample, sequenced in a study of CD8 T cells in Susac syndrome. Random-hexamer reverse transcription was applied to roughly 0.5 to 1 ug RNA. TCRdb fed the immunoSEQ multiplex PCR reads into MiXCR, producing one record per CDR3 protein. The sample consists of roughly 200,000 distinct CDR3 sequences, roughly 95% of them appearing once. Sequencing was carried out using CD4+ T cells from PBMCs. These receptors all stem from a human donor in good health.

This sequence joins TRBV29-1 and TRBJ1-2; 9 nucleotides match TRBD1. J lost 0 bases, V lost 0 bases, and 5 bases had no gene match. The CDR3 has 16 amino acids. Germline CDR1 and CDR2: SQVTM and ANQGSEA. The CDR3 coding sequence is TGCAGCGTTGAAGAGTTAGGGACAGGGACTAACTATGGCTACACCTTC. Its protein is CSVEELGTGTNYGYTF.

The CDR3: CSARLEGEGANVLTF. CDR3 sequence (DNA): TGCAGTGCTAGATTGGAAGGGGAAGGGGCCAACGTCCTGACTTTC. This chain connects TRBV20-1 to TRBJ2-6; the D gene is possibly TRBD1 (5 bases). This CDR3 has 15 residues. Germline lookup yields CDR1 DFQATT and CDR2 SNEGSKA (reference sequence). The germline V and J ends were trimmed by 2 bases and 4 bases, with 12 bases remaining between them.

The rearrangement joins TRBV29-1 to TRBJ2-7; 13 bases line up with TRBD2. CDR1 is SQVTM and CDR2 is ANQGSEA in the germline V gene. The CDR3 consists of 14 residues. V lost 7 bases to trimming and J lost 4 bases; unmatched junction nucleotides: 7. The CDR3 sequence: CSASGTSGTYEQYF. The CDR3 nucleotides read TGCAGCGCCTCTGGGACTAGCGGGACATACGAGCAGTACTTC.

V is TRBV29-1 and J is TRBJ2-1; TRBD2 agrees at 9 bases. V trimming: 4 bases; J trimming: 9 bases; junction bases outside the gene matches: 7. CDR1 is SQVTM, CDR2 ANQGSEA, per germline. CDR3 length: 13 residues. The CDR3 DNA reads TGCAGCGTTGGATCGCGGGAGGGGGGTGAGCAGTTCTTC. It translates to CSVGSREGGEQFF.

The CDR3 loop is CATSRDGAQKETQYF. The CDR3 region has the DNA TGTGCCACCAGCAGAGATGGGGCGCAGAAAGAGACCCAGTACTTC. The V call is TRBV15, the J call TRBJ2-5; tentatively, D is TRBD1 (5 bases). This CDR3 has 15 amino acids. Germline-derived CDR1 and CDR2 are LNHNV and YYDKDF (reference sequence). V was shortened by 0 bases and J by 3 bases, with 11 bases between the two germline ends.

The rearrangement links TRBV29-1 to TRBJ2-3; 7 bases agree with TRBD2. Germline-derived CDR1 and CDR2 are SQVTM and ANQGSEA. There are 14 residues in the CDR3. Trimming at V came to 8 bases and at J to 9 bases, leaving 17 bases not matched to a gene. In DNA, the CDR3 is TGCAGCTCGGCCCGGGGGAGGGCCGAGGGGACGCAGTATTTT. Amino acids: CSSARGRAEGTQYF.

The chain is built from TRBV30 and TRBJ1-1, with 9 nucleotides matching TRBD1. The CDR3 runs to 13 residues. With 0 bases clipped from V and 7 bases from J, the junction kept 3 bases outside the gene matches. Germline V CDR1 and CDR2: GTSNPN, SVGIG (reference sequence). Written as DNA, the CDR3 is TGTGCCTGGAGTGTGGGGACAGGGCGTGAAGCTTTCTTT. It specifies CAWSVGTGREAFF.

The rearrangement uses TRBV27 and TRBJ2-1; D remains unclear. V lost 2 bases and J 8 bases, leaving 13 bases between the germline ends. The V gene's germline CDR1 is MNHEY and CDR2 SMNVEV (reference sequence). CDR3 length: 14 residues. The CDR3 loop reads CASSLGSPTDEQFF. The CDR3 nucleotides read TGTGCCAGCAGTTTAGGATCCCCCACGGATGAGCAGTTCTTC.

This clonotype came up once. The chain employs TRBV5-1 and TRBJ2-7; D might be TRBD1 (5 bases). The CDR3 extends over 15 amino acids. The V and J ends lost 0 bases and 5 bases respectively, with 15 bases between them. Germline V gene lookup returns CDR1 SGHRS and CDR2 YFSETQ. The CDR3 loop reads CASSLVGQGYDEQYF. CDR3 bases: TGCGCCAGCAGCTTGGTGGGCCAGGGCTACGACGAGCAGTACTTC.

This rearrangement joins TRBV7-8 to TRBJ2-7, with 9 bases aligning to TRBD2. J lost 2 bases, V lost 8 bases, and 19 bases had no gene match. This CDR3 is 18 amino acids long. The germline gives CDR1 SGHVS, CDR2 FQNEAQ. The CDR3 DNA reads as TGTGCCAGCCACCACCTCCTTCTCCCGACTAGCGGCCCCTACGAGCAGTACTTC. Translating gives CASHHLLLPTSGPYEQYF.

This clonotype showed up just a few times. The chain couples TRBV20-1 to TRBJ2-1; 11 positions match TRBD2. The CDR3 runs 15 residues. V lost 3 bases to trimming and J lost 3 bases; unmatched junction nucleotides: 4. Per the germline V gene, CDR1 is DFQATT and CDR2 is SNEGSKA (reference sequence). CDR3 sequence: CSASSGTSGYNEQFF. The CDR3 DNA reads TGCAGTGCTAGTAGTGGGACTAGCGGCTACAATGAGCAGTTCTTC.

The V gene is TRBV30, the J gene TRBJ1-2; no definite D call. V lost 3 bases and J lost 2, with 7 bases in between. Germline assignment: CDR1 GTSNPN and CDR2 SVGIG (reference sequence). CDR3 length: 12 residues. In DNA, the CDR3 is TGTGCCTGGAGGGCGGGCAACTATGGCTACACCTTC. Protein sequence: CAWRAGNYGYTF. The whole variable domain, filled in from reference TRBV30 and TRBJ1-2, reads SQTIHQWPATLVQPVGSPLSLECTVEGTSNPNLYWYRQAAGRGLQLLFYSVGIGQISSEVPQNLSASRPQDRQFILSSKKLLLSDSGFYLCAWRAGNYGYTFGSGTRLTVV.

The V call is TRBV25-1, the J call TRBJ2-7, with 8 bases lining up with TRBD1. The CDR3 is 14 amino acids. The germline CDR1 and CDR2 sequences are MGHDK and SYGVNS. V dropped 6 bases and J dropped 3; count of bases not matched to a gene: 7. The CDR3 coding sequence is TGTGCCAGCAGAAGGACAGGGTCTATCTACGAGCAGTACTTC. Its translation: CASRRTGSIYEQYF.

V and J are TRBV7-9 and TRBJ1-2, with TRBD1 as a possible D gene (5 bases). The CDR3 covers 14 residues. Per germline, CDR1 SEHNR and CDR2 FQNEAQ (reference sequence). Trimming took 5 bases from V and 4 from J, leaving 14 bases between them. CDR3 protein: CASSDLQVSYGYTF. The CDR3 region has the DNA TGTGCCAGCAGCGACCTACAGGTGTCCTATGGCTACACCTTC.

The CDR3 region has the DNA TGTGCCACCAGTGATCCCCGGGGGGGGATAAACTATGGCTACACCTTC. Translated, it gives CATSDPRGGINYGYTF. The chain has TRBV24-1 and TRBJ1-2; a possible D gene is TRBD1 (5 bases). This CDR3 has 16 amino acids. Trimming left V 3 bases short and J 2 bases short, with 15 bases between. Germline assignment: CDR1 KGHDR and CDR2 SFDVKD.

The CDR3 is CASSLRLWGTRDEQFF. The CDR3, as DNA: TGTGCCAGCAGCTTACGGCTGTGGGGAACGAGGGATGAGCAGTTCTTC. V gene TRBV7-9 combines with J gene TRBJ2-1; possible D gene TRBD2, 5 bases. The CDR3 has 16 amino acids. From germline, CDR1 is SEHNR and CDR2 FQNEAQ (reference sequence). V was trimmed by 2 bases and J by 8 bases, leaving 19 bases between them.

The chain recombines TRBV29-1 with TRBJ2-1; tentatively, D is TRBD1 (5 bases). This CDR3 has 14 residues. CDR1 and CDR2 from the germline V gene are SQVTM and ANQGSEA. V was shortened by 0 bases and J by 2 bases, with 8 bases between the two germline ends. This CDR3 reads CSVEDRVTYNEQFF. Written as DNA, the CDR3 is TGCAGCGTTGAAGACAGGGTGACCTACAATGAGCAGTTCTTC.

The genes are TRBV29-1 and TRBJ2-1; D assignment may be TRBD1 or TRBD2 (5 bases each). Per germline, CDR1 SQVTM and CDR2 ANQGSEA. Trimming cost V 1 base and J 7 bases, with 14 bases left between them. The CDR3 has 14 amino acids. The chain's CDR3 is CSVEGRDGFNEQFF. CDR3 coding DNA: TGCAGCGTTGAAGGCCGGGACGGATTTAATGAGCAGTTCTTC.

The CDR3 DNA is TGTGCCTGGAGTGTAAGTCGGACATTCAACACCGGGGAGCTGTTTTTT. Its translation is CAWSVSRTFNTGELFF. V gene TRBV30 combines with J gene TRBJ2-2, with D tentatively TRBD1 (5 bases). The CDR3 covers 16 residues. In germline, CDR1 is GTSNPN, CDR2 SVGIG (reference sequence). The V end was cut by 0 bases, the J end by 2 bases, with 13 bases between.

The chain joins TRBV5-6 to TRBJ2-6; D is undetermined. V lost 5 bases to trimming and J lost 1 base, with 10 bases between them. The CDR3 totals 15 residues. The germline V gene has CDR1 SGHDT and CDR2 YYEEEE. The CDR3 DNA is TGTGCCAGCAGATCCATAGAATCTGGGGCCAACGTCCTGACTTTC. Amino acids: CASRSIESGANVLTF.